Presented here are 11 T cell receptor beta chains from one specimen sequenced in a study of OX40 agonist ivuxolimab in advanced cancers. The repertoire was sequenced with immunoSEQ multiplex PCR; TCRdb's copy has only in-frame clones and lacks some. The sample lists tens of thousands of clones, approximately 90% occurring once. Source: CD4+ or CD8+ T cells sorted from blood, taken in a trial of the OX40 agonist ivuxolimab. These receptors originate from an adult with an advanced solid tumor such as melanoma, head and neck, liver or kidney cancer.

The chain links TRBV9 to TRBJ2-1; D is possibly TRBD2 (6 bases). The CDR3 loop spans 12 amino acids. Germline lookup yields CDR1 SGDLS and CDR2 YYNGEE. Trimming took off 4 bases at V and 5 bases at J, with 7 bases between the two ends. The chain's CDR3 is CASSPGDNEQFF. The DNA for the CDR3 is TGTGCCAGCAGCCCGGGGGACAATGAGCAGTTCTTC.

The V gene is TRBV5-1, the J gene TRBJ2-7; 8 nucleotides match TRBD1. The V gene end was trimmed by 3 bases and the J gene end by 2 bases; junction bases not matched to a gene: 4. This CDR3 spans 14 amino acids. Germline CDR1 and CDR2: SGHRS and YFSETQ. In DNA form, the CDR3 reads TGCGCCAGCAGCTGGGGGACAGGAGCCTACGAGCAGTACTTC. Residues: CASSWGTGAYEQYF.

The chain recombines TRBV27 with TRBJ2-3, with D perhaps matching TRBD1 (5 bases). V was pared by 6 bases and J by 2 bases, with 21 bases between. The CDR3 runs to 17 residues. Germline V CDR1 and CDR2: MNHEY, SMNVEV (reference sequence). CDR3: CASSSLKSRGPTDTQYF. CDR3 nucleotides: TGTGCCAGCAGCTCATTAAAATCTAGGGGCCCCACAGATACGCAGTATTTT.

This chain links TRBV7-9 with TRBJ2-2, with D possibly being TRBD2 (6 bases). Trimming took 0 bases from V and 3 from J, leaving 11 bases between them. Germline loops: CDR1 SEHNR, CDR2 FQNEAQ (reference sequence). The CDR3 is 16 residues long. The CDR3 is CASSLADGGDTGELFF. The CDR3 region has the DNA TGTGCCAGCAGCTTAGCGGACGGCGGGGACACCGGGGAGCTGTTTTTT.

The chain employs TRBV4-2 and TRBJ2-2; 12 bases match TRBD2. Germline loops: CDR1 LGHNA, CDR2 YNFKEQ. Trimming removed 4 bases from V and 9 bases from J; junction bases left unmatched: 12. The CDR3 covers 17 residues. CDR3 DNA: TGTGCCAGCAGCCTCGGAGCCCGACTAGCGGGGGAGTGGGAGCTGTTTTTT. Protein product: CASSLGARLAGEWELFF.

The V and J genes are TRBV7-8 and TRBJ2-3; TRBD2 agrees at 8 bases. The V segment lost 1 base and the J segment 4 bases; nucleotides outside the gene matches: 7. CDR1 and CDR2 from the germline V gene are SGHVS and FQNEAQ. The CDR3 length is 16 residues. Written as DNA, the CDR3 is TGTGCCAGCAGCTTAGTAGAAGCGGGAGTATCAGATACGCAGTATTTT. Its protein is CASSLVEAGVSDTQYF.

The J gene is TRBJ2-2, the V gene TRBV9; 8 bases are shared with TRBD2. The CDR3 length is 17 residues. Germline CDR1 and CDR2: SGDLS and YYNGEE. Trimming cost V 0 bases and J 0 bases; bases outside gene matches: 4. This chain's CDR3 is CASSVELAETNTGELFF. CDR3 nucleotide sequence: TGTGCCAGCAGCGTAGAACTAGCGGAAACGAACACCGGGGAGCTGTTTTTT. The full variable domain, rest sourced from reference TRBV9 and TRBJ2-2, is DSGVTQTPKHLITATGQRVTLRCSPRSGDLSVYWYQQSLDQGLQFLIQYYNGEERAKGNILERFSAQQFPDLHSELNLSSLELGDSALYFCASSVELAETNTGELFFGEGSRLTVL.

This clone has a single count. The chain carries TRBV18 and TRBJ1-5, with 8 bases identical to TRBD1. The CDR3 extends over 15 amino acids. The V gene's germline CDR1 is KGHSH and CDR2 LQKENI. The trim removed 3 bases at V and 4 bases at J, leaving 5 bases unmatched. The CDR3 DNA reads TGTGCCAGCTCACCTGGACAGGGAATAAATCAGCCCCAGCATTTT. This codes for CASSPGQGINQPQHF.

The CDR3 region is CASLSGRTDNEQFF. The CDR3 nucleotides are TGTGCCAGTCTCAGCGGGAGAACCGACAATGAGCAGTTCTTC. The rearrangement uses TRBV19 and TRBJ2-1; 8 nucleotides line up with TRBD2. Looked up from germline, CDR1 is LNHDA and CDR2 is SQIVND (reference sequence). V trimming: 8 bases; J trimming: 5 bases; junction bases outside the gene matches: 8. The CDR3 is made up of 14 amino acids.

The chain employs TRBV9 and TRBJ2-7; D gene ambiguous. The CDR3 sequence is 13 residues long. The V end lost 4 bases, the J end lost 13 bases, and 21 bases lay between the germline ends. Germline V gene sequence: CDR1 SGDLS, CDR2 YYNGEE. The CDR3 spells CASSPGPVIVRYF. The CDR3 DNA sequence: TGTGCCAGCAGCCCCGGCCCAGTCATCGTGCGATACTTC.

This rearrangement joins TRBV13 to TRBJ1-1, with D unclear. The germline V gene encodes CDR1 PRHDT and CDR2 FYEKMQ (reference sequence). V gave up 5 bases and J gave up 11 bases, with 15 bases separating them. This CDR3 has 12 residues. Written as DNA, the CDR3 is TGTGCCAGCAGCCCTTGGGCCTCGGGGGCTTTCTTT. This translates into CASSPWASGAFF. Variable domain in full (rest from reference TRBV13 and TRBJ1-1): AAGVIQSPRHLIKEKRETATLKCYPIPRHDTVYWYQQGPGQDPQFLISFYEKMQSDKGSIPDRFSAQQFSDYHSELNMSSLELGDSALYFCASSPWASGAFFGQGTRLTVV.